This paragraph covers one T cell receptor (beta chain) sequence. Its target antigen remains unknown. No quality values exist for individual bases; no much larger clone is one base distant. CDR1 and CDR2, looked up from the germline V gene, are SNHLY and FYNNEI. The V end gives up 5 bases and the J end 9 bases, leaving 8 bases in the junction not matched to a gene. There are 15 amino acids in the CDR3, from cysteine to phenylalanine inclusive. The entry retains the CDR3 DNA only, 45 bases that are in frame from base 1. The library was built by means of the immunoSEQ multiplex PCR assay. For the multiplex PCR, a mixture combining 60 forward primers for TCR Vbeta segments and 13 reverse primers for TCR Jbeta segments was used. The CDR3 region of rearranged TCR beta genes was amplified from genomic DNA with a multiplex PCR assay. Amplified TCR beta libraries were sequenced as 87-base-pair reads on the Illumina HiSeq System. The study's own analysis went as follows. In a later analysis, some 80 million unique TCR beta chains were counted across the 690 or so repertoires, and about 9.9 million of these chains were shared by at least two donors. A nearest-neighbor algorithm error-corrected the raw reads and collapsed the reads into unique sequences, merging closely related sequences to remove PCR and sequencing errors. V, D and J gene segments were assigned by aligning CDR3 sequences to IMGT reference sequences. For a sequence to be retained, at least a six-nucleotide match to both a V gene segment and a J gene segment was required. A rearrangement counted as productive if the CDR3 had no stop codons and remained in frame with V and J, and every other rearrangement counted as non-productive. Following IMGT convention, CDR3 was defined as the stretch from the second conserved V-encoded cysteine to the conserved J-encoded phenylalanine. The earlier analysis of approximately 500 of the donors excluded sequences that lacked an unambiguous match to a single V gene segment. In an earlier analysis of a few hundred of the donors, V segments were called functional above 56.7% productive rearrangements and were called segregating when the between-donor standard deviation exceeded 5%. A statistical classification framework was built for diagnosing cytomegalovirus status from the catalog of TCR beta chain sequences. V and J gene assignment, in a later analysis, came from comparing TCR nucleotide sequences with IMGT/GENE-DB human TR gene sequences. The TCRdist pipeline was used in a later analysis to assign CDR3 sequences and most-parsimonious VDJ recombination scenarios. In a later analysis, each TCR beta chain was defined by its CDR3 amino acid sequence together with its V-gene family, and reads without a unique V-gene family were excluded. A later analysis removed 592 highly shared, low-generation-probability nucleotide sequences to deal with suspected cross-contamination and a sequencing artifact. In a later analysis, a clonal expansion index was calculated for each public chain from normalized within-repertoire ranks of inferred template counts. In a later analysis, generation probabilities were computed with a VDJ recombination model fitted to out-of-frame rearrangements, and the resulting probabilities were checked against IGoR. In a later analysis, TCR-TCR, TCR-HLA and TCR-CMV co-occurrence was scored with hypergeometric tests, and a repertoire-size bias correction was applied to TCR pairs. False discovery rates were estimated in a later analysis by permuting HLA or CMV assignments 20 times. A later analysis grouped co-occurring TCRs with DBSCAN, adding TCRdist sequence similarity when clustering within HLA-allele-positive subsets. Repertoires with fewer than 30,000 or more than 120,000 public chains were left out of co-occurrence clustering, as were a handful of repertoires with anomalous nucleotide sharing. In TCRdb, the immuneACCESS table is reduced to in-frame sequences with V and J assigned. These tables do not hold every clone; where another copy was compared, an unresolved V gene accounts for under half, and the others remain unexplained. That table furnishes V, J and clone size, whereas the DNA furnished D and trimming. The sample includes about 120,000 clones, with roughly 70% observed a single time. Clones ranked in the top ten supply around 4.5% of the sample.

The sample comes from a study of cytomegalovirus exposure and HLA in healthy donors (dated by TCRdb to about 2017). About the full investigation: According to an earlier analysis of a few hundred of the donors, roughly 180 million T cells yielded roughly 100 million unique TCR beta sequences and approximately 300 Gb of sequence data. About 310 gigabases of sequencing data and approximately 93 million unique TCR sequences were included in an early release covering 550 to 800 HLA-typed donors. The genetic ancestry cluster associated with self-reported Caucasian donors included approximately 85% of the 398 genotyped donors. The study was designed to test whether signatures of past pathogen exposure could be identified by cataloging public T cell receptors. The study used immunosequencing to profile the T cell repertoires of 666 subjects and linked those repertoires to cytomegalovirus serostatus. A separate validation cohort of 100 to 150 different subjects was used in addition to the roughly 670-subject first cohort. High-throughput TCR immunosequencing, statistical association of individual TCRs with disease status, and machine learning were combined to predict cytomegalovirus infection status. A later analysis re-examined previously published TCR beta repertoires from 600 to 700 donors and added high-resolution HLA genotyping to investigate patterns of TCR occurrence. Rather than using new phenotypic data, the later analysis identified candidate immune exposures from TCR beta sequences and from how often those sequences occurred across donors. In an earlier analysis of more than 550 of the donors, high-throughput TCR beta sequencing was used to judge whether each TCR beta V gene segment behaved as functional or pseudogenic. Donor age, sex, ethnicity and CMV serostatus were compiled together with the repertoire data. A later genetic analysis took genome-wide SNP genotypes for about three fifths of the 666 donors and used that subset as a discovery cohort. Every discovery cohort repertoire had been produced on one sequencing platform. Both class I and class II loci were covered by HLA typing, at four-digit resolution. The number of donors typed differed by locus, with 629-630 for A, B, C, DRB1 and DQB1, approximately 500 for DQA1, 606 for DPA1, and approximately 470 for DPB1. Roughly 5 DR-DQ haplotypes were treated as single units for association and clustering because of strong linkage in the cohort. Among under 450 genotyped donors of the cohort, an average of about 240,000 unique TCR beta nucleotide sequences were sequenced per donor, roughly 20% of them non-productive. Broader findings and caveats from the paper: A later analysis associated around 16,000 TCR beta sequences with specific HLA alleles at a false discovery rate of 0.05. The presence/absence analyses assumed that sequencing depth was roughly uniform across donors, and that assumption may not be true. Across donors, most TCR sequences were observed very rarely, whereas some public TCRs were present in many individuals. In vitro tests confirmed that a few of the cytomegalovirus-associated TCR beta chains recognize cytomegalovirus antigens. Linkage disequilibrium might explain the correlated functional status among segregating V segments, but an unknown experimental factor could not be excluded. Because counts were too low, 15 to 20 rarely observed V segments, including chromosome 9 orphons, were excluded from the earlier analysis of 587 of the donors. The classifier was reported to diagnose cytomegalovirus status with high specificity and sensitivity in both the original cohort and the validation cohort. Because the 87-base-pair reads could not distinguish some IMGT-functional V segments, including TRBV6-2 and TRBV6-3, those segments were excluded. When HLA alleles, especially DR and DQ, strongly co-occurred, TCR associations were difficult to assign to individual alleles. A later analysis reported that several top co-occurrence clusters appeared linked to parvovirus B19, influenza, CMV and Epstein-Barr virus. A later genetic analysis reported fewer N-insertions in productive TCRs among donors in an Asian-associated ancestry cluster than the roughly 620-donor mean. According to a later analysis, most CMV-associated TCR beta chains appeared to be HLA-restricted, and the HLA associations seemed to be driven largely by CMV exposure. The authors suggested that the approach could potentially be extended to other disease states and immunological phenotypes. This cohort had only TCR beta chains sequenced, and the lack of alpha or paired-chain data limited which features could be detected. A total of fewer than 200 TCR beta chains were listed by the study as associated with cytomegalovirus. A later genetic analysis associated a missense DCLRE1C variant with V-gene and J-gene trimming of TCR beta chains, and an independent cohort replicated the association. In an earlier analysis of about 600 of the donors, most TCR beta V segments appeared in productive rearrangements about 87% or about 30% of the time, broadly matching IMGT annotations. The sequencing pipeline was judged likely to have produced a cluster of highly shared sequence variants as a technical artifact. Because HLA typing was missing for some donors at each locus, association tests included only the typed subset. A further reported finding was that TCR beta sequences accurately predicted the HLA-A and HLA-B alleles for most subjects in the first cohort. In a later analysis, TCR association rates were found to vary across HLA loci, with the most associated TCRs seen for DRB1 alleles and the fewest for HLA-C alleles. Compared with equally common non-associated chains, HLA-associated TCR beta chains in a later analysis were more clonally expanded and had lower generation probabilities. The only immune exposure information available for the cohort was CMV serostatus.

In total, approximately 690 healthy bone marrow donors made up the cohort. At the time of sampling, every cohort member was nominally healthy, though immune exposures that went unrecorded were likely present. The donor was CMV seronegative and belonged to the group of 350 or so seronegative cohort members. Each donor provided a peripheral blood sample, and peripheral blood mononuclear cells were used for TCR beta sequencing. The Qiagen DNeasy Blood Extraction Kit was used to extract genomic DNA from the blood cell samples. Sample: PBMCs. This TCR was sampled from a woman aged 40 to 50 in good health and CMV-seronegative. In this chain, TRBV2 is recombined with TRBJ2-4; 12 central bases correspond to TRBD2. CDR3 region: CASSSSGLAGFIQYF. The nucleotides read TGTGCCAGCAGTTCCTCCGGACTAGCGGGGTTCATTCAGTACTTC.